The sequence of this T cell receptor (beta chain) was determined in a study of OX40 agonist ivuxolimab in advanced cancers. The overall study: Head and neck, renal cell, melanoma or hepatocellular carcinoma were the cancers that dose-escalation patients had.

CDR3 length: 16 residues. The V gene's germline CDR1 is SEHNR and CDR2 FQNEAQ (reference sequence). J was trimmed by 5 bases and V by 1 base; bases with no gene match: 6. TCRdb's table, derived via immunoSEQ multiplex PCR, lists solely in-frame clones and lacks some. The table has 81,000 or so clones, 88% seen once. This clonotype originated in an adult with an advanced solid tumor such as melanoma, head and neck, liver or kidney cancer. The source material was CD4+ or CD8+ T cells sorted from blood, sampled in a trial of the OX40 agonist ivuxolimab. V and J are TRBV7-9 and TRBJ2-5; TRBD1 matches at 11 bases. The CDR3: CASSLGTGGYTETQYF. The DNA for the CDR3 is TGTGCCAGCAGCTTAGGGACAGGGGGCTATACGGAGACCCAGTACTTC.